The text below deals with one T cell receptor (beta chain). Its antigen is still unknown. Beta-chain TCR CDR3 regions were amplified from RNA transcripts. RT-PCR with HTBI primers came first, then second-round multiplex PCR. TCRdb itself ran the multiplex PCR reads through MiXCR, one entry per CDR3 protein. The sample lists around 1,000,000 distinct CDR3 sequences, about 38% occurring once. Hyperthyroidism patients were newly diagnosed, ill under 2 months, and aged 18 to 65 years. The sample comes from a study of Graves' ophthalmopathy and Graves' hyperthyroidism. Whole-study results and caveats: Most thyroid clonotypes expanded beyond 0.001 frequency were also found in blood.

The CDR3 runs 14 residues. J lost 9 bases, V lost 5 bases, and 3 bases had no gene match. CDR1 SGHTA and CDR2 FQGNSA come from the germline V gene. The sequence came from an adult man with Graves' hyperthyroidism. Sequenced input: peripheral blood or thyroid tissue (not recorded which). The rearrangement links TRBV7-2 to TRBJ1-6; 11 bases are a match to TRBD1. CDR3 residues: CASSPDRGRSPLHF. DNA of the CDR3: TGTGCCAGCAGCCCGGACAGGGGGCGTTCACCCCTCCACTTT. The variable domain in full, completed from reference TRBV7-2 and TRBJ1-6, reads GAGVSQSPSNKVTEKGKDVELRCDPISGHTALYWYRQSLGQGLEFLIYFQGNSAPDKSGLPSDRFSAERTGGSVSTLTIQRTQQEDSAVYLCASSPDRGRSPLHFGNGTRLTVT.